This T cell receptor beta chain comes out of a study of beta chain features in type 1 diabetes. Study observations and caveats: The naive, central memory and Treg TCRB repertoires showed an apparent similarity that was greater among patients than among healthy donors. Reduced insertions and increased deletions marked VDJ junctions in type 1 diabetes patients.

The sequenced template was cDNA made from the entire isolated RNA. Method: immunoSEQ multiplex PCR; TCRdb's copy keeps in-frame clones and lacks some. The table lists roughly 250,000 clones, 68% of them singletons. Turning to this clone: Its antigen is unknown.

Source material: naive CD4+ T cells from blood. The clonotype originates from a man aged 30 to 45 in good health.

The CDR3 DNA reads TGTGCCAGCAGCTTACTTTTCGAGCCCCAGGAGACCCAGTACTTC. It yields the protein CASSLLFEPQETQYF. This chain joins TRBV7-9 and TRBJ2-5; D remains ambiguous. CDR1 and CDR2 (germline): SEHNR, FQNEAQ (reference sequence). This CDR3 spans 15 amino acids. With 2 bases removed from V and 5 bases from J, the gap between germline ends came to 15 bases.